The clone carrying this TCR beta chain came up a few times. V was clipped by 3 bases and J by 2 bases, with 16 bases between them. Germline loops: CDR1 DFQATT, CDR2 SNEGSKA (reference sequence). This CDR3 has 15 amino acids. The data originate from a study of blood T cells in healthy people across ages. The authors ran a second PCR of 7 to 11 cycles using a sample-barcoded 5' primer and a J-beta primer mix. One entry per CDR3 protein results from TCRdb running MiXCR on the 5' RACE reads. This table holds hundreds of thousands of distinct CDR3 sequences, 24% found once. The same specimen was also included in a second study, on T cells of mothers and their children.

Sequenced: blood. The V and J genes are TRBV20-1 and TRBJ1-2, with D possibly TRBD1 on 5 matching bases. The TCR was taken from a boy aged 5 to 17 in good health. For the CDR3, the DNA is TGCAGTGCTAGGATTCCTTTTTGGGGGAACTATGGCTACACCTTC. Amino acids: CSARIPFWGNYGYTF.